The rows below give T cell receptor beta chains drawn from one sample of a study of CD8+ T cells in alopecia areata. The protocol was immunoSEQ multiplex PCR, while the TCRdb copy is restricted to in-frame clones and leaves out a portion. This sample has about 120,000 clones, with roughly 66% found just once. The sample consisted of CD4+ T cells sorted from blood. The origin of the receptors is a human donor in good health. Each CDR3 is given with its conserved first and last residue. The order of the fields is clone size, D gene, V gene, J gene, CDR3 DNA, CDR3 protein. The D gene is left open where the match is weak. Not all rows give a size; the values are once, few, many and, for expanded clones, a class.

>.|.|TRBV11-2|TRBJ2-7
TGTGCCAGCAGCACCCGGACTGGCAGGGGAGGGGTGGACGAGCAGTACTTC
CASSTRTGRGGVDEQYF
>.|.|TRBV5-1|TRBJ2-5
TGCGCCAGCAATGAGGGGACACAAGAGACCCAGTACTTC
CASNEGTQETQYF
>.|.|TRBV6-5|TRBJ1-3
TGTGCCAGCAGTAGGGGGAACTCTGGAAACACCATATATTTT
CASSRGNSGNTIYF
>.|TRBD1|TRBV7-9|TRBJ1-1
TGTGCCAGCAGCCACGACAGGGCTCCTTTGAACACTGAAGCTTTCTTT
CASSHDRAPLNTEAFF
>.|TRBD2|TRBV4-1|TRBJ2-5
TGCGCCAGCAGCCAAGATCGGCCTAGCGGGGGAGTGGGCCAAGAGACCCAGTACTTC
CASSQDRPSGGVGQETQYF
>few|TRBD2|TRBV25-1|TRBJ2-1
TGTGCCAGCAGTGCGGCTAGCGGGGCCTCGGATGAGCAGTTCTTC
CASSAASGASDEQFF
>.|TRBD1|TRBV30|TRBJ1-5
TGTGCCTGGAGTTCCCGACAGGGGGTCGGGCAGCCCCAGCATTTT
CAWSSRQGVGQPQHF
>few|.|TRBV19|TRBJ1-1
TGTGCCAGTAGTTCCAGGGTGGTAACTGAAGCTTTCTTT
CASSSRVVTEAFF
>.|TRBD1|TRBV4-2|TRBJ1-6
TGTGCCAGCAGCCTTCGGACAGGGACCTATAATTCACCCCTCCACTTT
CASSLRTGTYNSPLHF
>many|TRBD1|TRBV4-1|TRBJ2-5
TGCGCCAGCAGCCAGCCGGGACAGGGACGAGGGACCCAGTACTTC
CASSQPGQGRGTQYF
>.|.|TRBV29-1|TRBJ2-6
TGCAGCGTTGGTCCCAGGCACAGCTCTGGGGCCAACGTCCTGACTTTC
CSVGPRHSSGANVLTF
>.|.|TRBV6-5|TRBJ2-7
TGTGCCAGCAGTGAAAGAGGGGACTCCTACGAGCAGTACTTC
CASSERGDSYEQYF
>.|.|TRBV6-6|TRBJ1-1
TGTGCCAGCAGTCGAGAGGACAGAGAAGCTTTCTTT
CASSREDREAFF
>.|TRBD1|TRBV29-1|TRBJ1-1
TGCAGCGTTGGACAGGGGTGGAGGGCGAACACTGAAGCTTTCTTT
CSVGQGWRANTEAFF
>.|.|TRBV30|TRBJ1-6
TGTGCCTGGAGTCCTAAGGGAGGCGGGTCACCCCTCCACTTT
CAWSPKGGGSPLHF
>.|.|TRBV10-1|TRBJ2-5
TGCGCCAGCAGTGAGTCGAAAGAGACCCAGTACTTC
CASSESKETQYF
>.|.|TRBV7-9|TRBJ1-2
TGTGCCAGCAGCGGATCCTCCTATGGCTACACCTTC
CASSGSSYGYTF
>.|.|TRBV29-1|TRBJ1-2
TGCAGCGCAAACCACCTACCCCTTAACTATGGCTACACCTTC
CSANHLPLNYGYTF
>.|TRBD2|TRBV4-2|TRBJ2-7
TGTGCCAGCAGCCAAGCGGGAGGCGATCCCGGCTACGAGCAGTACTTC
CASSQAGGDPGYEQYF
>.|.|TRBV29-1|TRBJ1-1
TGCAGCGTTGCGGGGTTTGTCACTGAAGCTTTCTTT
CSVAGFVTEAFF
>few|.|TRBV7-2|TRBJ2-7
TGTGCCAGCAGCTTAAGTCTCAGTGTCCACGAGCAGTACTTC
CASSLSLSVHEQYF
>.|.|TRBV15|TRBJ2-3
TGTGCCACCAGCAGAGTAGGCGGTAGCACAGATACGCAGTATTTT
CATSRVGGSTDTQYF
>.|TRBD2|TRBV5-1|TRBJ2-1
TGCGCCAGCAGCTCGCAAGGCGGGGGGGCGGAGGATGAGCAGTTCTTC
CASSSQGGGAEDEQFF
>.|TRBD1|TRBV6-5|TRBJ1-2
TGTGCCATCGGGACAGGGAATAACTATGGCTACACCTTC
CAIGTGNNYGYTF
>few|TRBD1|TRBV27|TRBJ1-2
TGTGCCAGCAGTTTAGCAGGGGGCGGCGGCTACACCTTC
CASSLAGGGGYTF
>.|.|TRBV7-3|TRBJ1-1
TGTGCCAGCAGCTTCCAGCAGTCCTCTGAAGCTTTCTTT
CASSFQQSSEAFF
>few|.|TRBV21-1|TRBJ1-6
TGTGCCAGCAGCAAAGGGGGACTCGGAGGGAATTCACCCCTCCACTTT
CASSKGGLGGNSPLHF
>.|.|TRBV11-2|TRBJ1-3
TGTGCCAGCAGCCCCCAATGGCAGCGGGGGGGCGGGAGAAACACCATATATTTT
CASSPQWQRGGGRNTIYF
>.|.|TRBV30|TRBJ1-4
TGTGCCTGGAGTGTGCCGATGGGGGACTTCCAGCTGTTTTTT
CAWSVPMGDFQLFF
>.|TRBD1|TRBV30|TRBJ1-1
TGTGCCTGGAGCCGGGACAGGTTTATTTCCACTGAAGCTTTCTTT
CAWSRDRFISTEAFF
>.|TRBD1|TRBV6-5|TRBJ1-2
TGTGCCAGCAGTTACTCGAAGGGGGCGCCTGGCTACACCTTC
CASSYSKGAPGYTF
>.|.|TRBV29-1|TRBJ2-2
TGCAGCGTTGGAAGCGGACCAAACACCGGGGAGCTGTTTTTT
CSVGSGPNTGELFF
>.|TRBD1|TRBV5-1|TRBJ2-2
TGCGCCAGCAGCTCCCAGGACAGGTCTGACACCGGGGAGCTGTTTTTT
CASSSQDRSDTGELFF
>once|TRBD1|TRBV7-2|TRBJ2-1
TGTGCCAGCAGCCTACAGCAGGGGGCGAGTTACAATGAGCAGTTCTTC
CASSLQQGASYNEQFF
>.|TRBD2|TRBV7-8|TRBJ2-7
TGTGCCAGCAGCACCCAGAGCGGGGGCTCCTACGAGCAGTACTTC
CASSTQSGGSYEQYF
>.|.|TRBV6-5|TRBJ1-5
TGTGCCAGCAGTTCTGGACAGAGCAATCAGCCCCAGCATTTT
CASSSGQSNQPQHF
>.|TRBD2|TRBV5-1|TRBJ2-1
TGCGCCAGCAGCTTGCTTCGCGGGGGGATCAATGAGCAGTTCTTC
CASSLLRGGINEQFF
>.|.|TRBV27|TRBJ1-5
TGTGCCAGCAGTTCCCGGGACCCAGGCAATCAGCCCCAGCATTTT
CASSSRDPGNQPQHF
>.|.|TRBV29-1|TRBJ1-2
TGCAGCGTTGACGGGGGCCCTTATAACTATGGCTACACCTTC
CSVDGGPYNYGYTF
>once|.|TRBV7-6|TRBJ1-5
TGTGCCAGCAGCCCCGGGGGGAATCAGCCCCAGCATTTT
CASSPGGNQPQHF
>.|.|TRBV7-8|TRBJ1-4
TGTGCCAGCAGCTTAGAGTGGGAAAAACTGTTTTTT
CASSLEWEKLFF